The T cell receptor (beta chain) under discussion was sequenced for a study of blood T cell repertoires in COVID-19. At the level of the study: Samples of COVID-19 (acute and convalescent) were obtained from the United States, Italy and Spain.

How the authors handled the data: Amplification of reference gene primers was used by the study to estimate nucleated cell counts. Some clones are missing from TCRdb's copy, which holds only in-frame ones; the method was immunoSEQ multiplex PCR. The D gene and trimming were derived from the DNA, and the V and J assignments and clone size from that table. Of a few hundred thousand clones in the sample, 75% to 90% were seen once. Cohort placement rested on clinical history that participants reported themselves. This CDR3 has 18 amino acids. What was sequenced was PBMCs or T cells enriched from blood (not recorded which). The clonotype comes from a man in his forties or fifties who had recovered from COVID-19. The rearrangement links TRBV21-1 to TRBJ2-1; the table's TRBD1 call for D was not verified on the DNA. TRBV21-1 is a recognized pseudogene. In nucleotides, the CDR3 is TGTGCCAGCAGCAATTATTGTAGACAGGGGAGCTCCTACAATGAGCAGTTCTTC. Translation gives CASSNYCRQGSSYNEQFF.